The T cell receptor beta chain described here comes from a study of blood T cell repertoires in COVID-19. Authors' processing steps: Amplifying reference gene primers gave estimates of nucleated cell counts. Profiled with immunoSEQ multiplex PCR; TCRdb holds only in-frame clones, not every one. The V and J calls and clone size are taken from that table; D and trimming were inferred from the DNA. In the table there are some 250,000 clones, 88% of which are singletons. Trimming cost V 5 bases and J 0 bases, with 4 bases left between them. Germline lookup yields CDR1 DFQATT and CDR2 SNEGSKA (reference sequence). The CDR3 spans 11 residues. This clone was seen more than once but under ten times.

The sequencing sample was made of peripheral blood. The chain combines TRBV20-1 with TRBJ1-1; D unresolved. This clonotype was obtained from a human donor in a cohort sampled during active COVID-19. The CDR3 protein is CSAPVNTEAFF. The CDR3 DNA reads as TGCAGTGCTCCGGTGAACACTGAAGCTTTCTTT.